These 32 T cell receptor beta chains came from one sample sequenced in a study of blood T cells in healthy people across ages. Primed by a sample-barcoded 5' primer and a J-beta primer mix, a second PCR proceeded for 7 to 11 cycles. One entry per CDR3 protein results from TCRdb running MiXCR on the 5' RACE reads. The sample includes more than 550,000 distinct CDR3 sequences, 22% of them seen just once. The sequenced material came from blood. These receptors came from a man between 65 and 80 years old in good health.

The rearrangement uses TRBV29-1 and TRBJ1-1; 10 nucleotides agree with TRBD1. J gave up 7 bases and V 4 bases, and 6 bases lay outside the gene matches. The germline CDR1 and CDR2 sequences are SQVTM and ANQGSEA. The length of the CDR3 is 13 residues. The CDR3: CSVARTGGNEAFF. The CDR3 nucleotides are TGCAGCGTTGCAAGGACAGGGGGTAATGAAGCTTTCTTT.

The chain carries TRBV11-2 and TRBJ2-3; D is undetermined. Looked up from germline, CDR1 is SGHAT and CDR2 is FQNNGV. This CDR3 has 14 residues. Trimming removed 0 bases at V and 6 bases at J, with 10 bases between. The CDR3 DNA sequence: TGTGCCAGCAGCTTAGAGGCGTTCTGGGATACGCAGTATTTT. Protein product: CASSLEAFWDTQYF. Together with reference TRBV11-2 and TRBJ2-3, the CDR3 gives the full variable domain: EAGVAQSPRYKIIEKRQSVAFWCNPISGHATLYWYQQILGQGPKLLIQFQNNGVVDDSQLPKDRFSAERLKGVDSTLKIQPAKLEDSAVYLCASSLEAFWDTQYFGPGTRLTVL.

The chain employs TRBV6-5 and TRBJ1-1; D is possibly TRBD1 (6 bases). This CDR3 contains 10 residues. The germline CDR1 and CDR2 sequences are MNHEY and SVGAGI. Trimming took 8 bases from V and 7 from J, leaving 8 bases between them. The CDR3 nucleotides read TGTGCCAGCCAGGGGCTTGAAGCTTTCTTT. Translated: CASQGLEAFF.

The chain links TRBV4-1 to TRBJ2-7; D is unclear. V lost 9 bases, J lost 2 bases, and 11 bases lay in between. The CDR3 consists of 12 residues. CDR1 and CDR2 from the germline V gene are MGHRA and YSYEKL. CDR3: CASRRLAYEQYV. The CDR3 nucleotides read TGCGCCAGTAGGCGGTTGGCCTACGAGCAGTACGTC.

This clonotype has just a few counts. The rearrangement links TRBV9 to TRBJ2-3; TRBD2 matches at 7 bases. Germline-derived CDR1 and CDR2 are SGDLS and YYNGEE. The trim removed 3 bases at V and 4 bases at J, leaving 11 bases unmatched. The CDR3 is 16 amino acids. CDR3 in amino acids: CASSGGIWTSPDTQYF. For the CDR3, the DNA is TGTGCCAGCAGCGGGGGGATTTGGACTAGTCCAGATACGCAGTATTTT.

This clonotype has more than one count but fewer than ten. The V call is TRBV9, the J call TRBJ2-5, with D perhaps matching TRBD1 or TRBD2 (5 bases each). Germline assignment: CDR1 SGDLS and CDR2 YYNGEE. The germline V and J ends were trimmed by 3 bases and 4 bases, with 10 bases remaining between them. The CDR3 loop spans 13 amino acids. In DNA, the CDR3 is TGTGCCAGCAGCGCCGCAGGGAGAGAGACCCAGTACTTC. Its protein product is CASSAAGRETQYF.

A few counts support this clonotype. The rearrangement links TRBV28 to TRBJ1-5; D is unresolved. Germline-derived CDR1 and CDR2 are MDHEN and SYDVKM. This CDR3 spans 16 amino acids. V lost 4 bases to trimming and J lost 0 bases, with 13 bases between them. CDR3 loop: CASSWPVRPSNQPQHF. The CDR3 coding sequence is TGTGCCAGCAGTTGGCCAGTCCGTCCTAGCAATCAGCCCCAGCATTTT.

This clonotype was counted only a few times. The gene calls are TRBV3-1 and TRBJ2-5, with 13 bases fitting TRBD2. With the DNA end fitting TRBJ2-1 better, the J assignment may be wrong. Germline V gene data show CDR1 as LGHDT and CDR2 as YNNKEL (reference sequence). The CDR3 consists of 15 residues. DNA for the CDR3: TGTGCCAGCAGCCAAACTAGCGGGAGGGCTAATGAGCAGTTCTTC. Encoded protein: CASSQTSGRANEQFF.

The table lists this clonotype with a few counts. The genes are TRBV13 and TRBJ2-3; D might be TRBD2 (6 bases). V was clipped by 0 bases and J by 4 bases, with 11 bases between them. The germline V gene encodes CDR1 PRHDT and CDR2 FYEKMQ (reference sequence). CDR3 length: 15 amino acids. The CDR3, as DNA: TGTGCCAGCAGCTTAGGCAGGGCTAGCGCAGATACGCAGTATTTT. As protein: CASSLGRASADTQYF.

The chain employs TRBV21-1 and TRBJ2-7; TRBD1 is taken as the D call from the table, unchecked against the DNA. The J call may be mistaken, given a closer DNA end match to TRBJ2-1. TRBV21-1 is a listed pseudogene. The CDR3 contains 15 residues. As DNA, the CDR3 is TGTGCCAGCAGCAAAATTGGGTTCCCCTACAATGAGCAGTTCTTC. It specifies CASSKIGFPYNEQFF.

This chain links TRBV4-2 with TRBJ1-5, with D possibly being TRBD1 (5 bases). CDR1 is LGHNA and CDR2 is YNFKEQ in the germline V gene. V was shortened by 0 bases and J by 4 bases, with 13 bases between the two germline ends. The CDR3 contains 16 residues. The CDR3 is CASSQEPGATNQPQHF. CDR3 in DNA: TGTGCCAGCAGCCAAGAACCCGGGGCTACTAATCAGCCCCAGCATTTT.

This clonotype was detected only a few times. The chain has TRBV7-2 and TRBJ1-4; 7 bases line up with TRBD1. V lost 1 base, J lost 7 bases, and 18 bases stayed unmatched. CDR3 size: 19 residues. The germline V gene encodes CDR1 SGHTA and CDR2 FQGNSA. The CDR3 sequence is CASSLVVWDSRRPGEKLFF. The CDR3 bases are TGTGCCAGCAGCTTAGTGGTGTGGGACAGTCGAAGGCCGGGTGAAAAACTGTTTTTT.

This clonotype was found a few times. CDR3 sequence (DNA): TGTGCCAGCAGTCCAACCCTGACAGGGGTTGAGCAGTTCTTC. The encoded protein is CASSPTLTGVEQFF. J is TRBJ2-1 and V is TRBV28, with 8 nucleotides matching TRBD1. CDR3 length: 14 residues. After removal of 5 bases from V and 9 bases from J, the junction contained 9 bases not matched to a gene. Germline CDR1 is MDHEN and CDR2 is SYDVKM.

The V call is TRBV5-1, the J call TRBJ2-3; TRBD1 matches 10 bases. Looked up from germline, CDR1 is SGHRS and CDR2 is YFSETQ. With 7 bases clipped from V and 2 bases from J, the junction kept 1 base outside the gene matches. This CDR3 has 13 amino acids. The CDR3 region is CASGTGVTDTQYF. The DNA of the CDR3 is TGCGCCAGCGGGACAGGGGTCACAGATACGCAGTATTTT.

The rearrangement uses TRBV6-5 and TRBJ2-5, with TRBD2 identical over 10 bases. In germline, CDR1 is MNHEY, CDR2 SVGAGI. CDR3 length equals 14 residues. Trimming removed 6 bases from V and 1 base from J; junction bases left unmatched: 2. CDR3 residues: CASRTSGFQETQYF. CDR3 coding DNA: TGTGCCAGCAGGACTAGCGGGTTCCAAGAGACCCAGTACTTC.

This chain connects TRBV2 to TRBJ2-3, with 9 nucleotides matching TRBD1. V shed 10 bases and J 0 bases; nucleotides not matched to a gene: 2. This CDR3 comprises 13 residues. Germline assignment: CDR1 SNHLY and CDR2 FYNNEI. CDR3: CANGQGSTDTQYF. CDR3 sequence (DNA): TGTGCCAACGGACAGGGGAGCACAGATACGCAGTATTTT. The full variable domain, completed using reference TRBV2 and TRBJ2-3, is EPEVTQTPSHQVTQMGQEVILRCVPISNHLYFYWYRQILGQKVEFLVSFYNNEISEKSEIFDDQFSVERPDGSNFTLKIRSTKLEDSAMYFCANGQGSTDTQYFGPGTRLTVL.

This clonotype was counted many times. V usage is TRBV6-5 and J usage is TRBJ2-1; TRBD2 matches 7 bases. V shed 0 bases and J 2 bases; nucleotides not matched to a gene: 4. This CDR3 region has 16 residues. Per the germline V gene, CDR1 is MNHEY and CDR2 is SVGAGI. CDR3 nucleotide sequence: TGTGCCAGCAGTTACTCGGCTAGCGGAACCTACAATGAGCAGTTCTTC. This codes for CASSYSASGTYNEQFF.

Only a few counts were recorded for this clonotype. This chain joins TRBV5-1 and TRBJ2-5, with 14 positions matching TRBD2. Germline values: CDR1 SGHRS, CDR2 YFSETQ. This CDR3 contains 15 residues. Trimming took 3 bases from V and 5 from J; bases not matched to a gene: 3. CDR3 sequence (DNA): TGCGCCAGCAGCTGGGGACTAGCGGGAGACGAGACCCAGTACTTC. It encodes CASSWGLAGDETQYF.

There are a few counts of this clonotype. J is TRBJ1-5 and V is TRBV7-2, with a tentative D call TRBD1 (5 bases). This CDR3 has 14 residues. Germline CDR1 reads SGHTA; CDR2 reads FQGNSA. Trimming took 3 bases from V and 6 from J, leaving 12 bases between them. The CDR3: CASSFTGPGQPQHF. The DNA of the CDR3 is TGTGCCAGCAGCTTCACAGGACCCGGTCAGCCCCAGCATTTT.

The chain is built from TRBV4-1 and TRBJ2-1, with 7 bases identical to TRBD2. CDR1 and CDR2 (germline): MGHRA, YSYEKL. CDR3 length equals 14 residues. The V gene end was trimmed by 4 bases and the J gene end by 4 bases; junction bases not matched to a gene: 4. This CDR3 is CASSPAGEYNEQFF. In DNA form, the CDR3 reads TGCGCCAGCAGCCCGGCGGGAGAGTACAATGAGCAGTTCTTC.

This clonotype was picked up many times. The J gene is TRBJ1-2, the V gene TRBV10-3; the match to TRBD1 covers 11 bases. V lost 6 bases and J lost 7; bases outside the gene matches: 4. Looked up from germline, CDR1 is ENHRY and CDR2 is SYGVKD. This CDR3 contains 13 residues. The CDR3 is CAISSGTGGGYTF. CDR3 DNA: TGTGCCATCAGCTCGGGGACAGGGGGTGGCTACACCTTC.

This clonotype came up a few times. The chain combines TRBV5-1 with TRBJ2-1; no firm D call. The CDR3 is 15 amino acids. The V and J ends lost 3 bases and 6 bases respectively, with 16 bases between them. Germline V gene data show CDR1 as SGHRS and CDR2 as YFSETQ. In nucleotides, the CDR3 is TGCGCCAGCAGCTGGACCCCTAGTTCCGTCAATGAGCAGTTCTTC. Translation gives CASSWTPSSVNEQFF.

This clonotype was detected a few times. The chain links TRBV7-9 to TRBJ1-1; D gene uncertain. This CDR3 spans 14 amino acids. The germline gives CDR1 SEHNR, CDR2 FQNEAQ (reference sequence). With 1 base removed from V and 5 bases from J, the gap between germline ends came to 11 bases. The CDR3 DNA follows: TGTGCCAGCAGCTTAGATCTCGACAAAACTGAAGCTTTCTTT. It yields the protein CASSLDLDKTEAFF.

The table lists this clonotype with a few counts. The rearrangement uses TRBV11-2 and TRBJ2-5, with D maybe TRBD2 (5 bases). The CDR3 loop spans 13 amino acids. V was shortened by 5 bases and J by 5 bases, with 12 bases between the two germline ends. From germline, CDR1 is SGHAT and CDR2 FQNNGV. In nucleotides, the CDR3 is TGTGCCAGCAGCCGCTGGCAGCGGGAGACCCAGTACTTC. The encoded protein is CASSRWQRETQYF.

This clonotype was recorded at least ten times. This chain connects TRBV29-1 to TRBJ1-4; maybe TRBD1 (5 bases). The CDR3 sequence is 17 residues long. The germline V and J ends were trimmed by 5 bases and 0 bases, with 19 bases remaining between them. Germline V lookup: CDR1 SQVTM, CDR2 ANQGSEA. The CDR3 loop is CSVSAGPHQATNEKLFF. For the CDR3, the DNA is TGCAGCGTTTCAGCAGGGCCCCATCAAGCAACTAATGAAAAACTGTTTTTT.

The chain uses TRBV7-3 and TRBJ2-1; the D is unclear. The V gene's germline CDR1 is SGHTA and CDR2 FQGTGA. Trimming left V 5 bases short and J 3 bases short, with 5 bases between. The CDR3 loop spans 12 amino acids. The CDR3 sequence: CASSGDYNEQFF. CDR3 nucleotides: TGTGCCAGCAGCGGAGACTACAATGAGCAGTTCTTC. The full variable domain, with the rest looked up from reference TRBV7-3 and TRBJ2-1, is GAGVSQTPSNKVTEKGKYVELRCDPISGHTALYWYRQSLGQGPEFLIYFQGTGAADDSGLPNDRFFAVRPEGSVSTLKIQRTERGDSAVYLCASSGDYNEQFFGPGTRLTVL.

This clonotype has at least ten counts. The CDR3 here is CASSFGQGGTNEKLFF. Here the CDR3 DNA reads TGTGCCAGCAGCTTCGGACAGGGTGGGACTAATGAAAAACTGTTTTTT. The J gene is TRBJ1-4, the V gene TRBV7-8; TRBD1 aligns across 8 bases. Germline V CDR1 and CDR2: SGHVS, FQNEAQ. Trimming cost V 3 bases and J 2 bases; bases outside gene matches: 5. The CDR3 sequence is 16 residues long.

This clonotype was detected a few times. The chain links TRBV20-1 to TRBJ2-1, with D possibly TRBD2 on 5 matching bases. The CDR3 extends over 13 amino acids. V lost 4 bases, J lost 8 bases, and 15 bases lay in between. Per germline, CDR1 DFQATT and CDR2 SNEGSKA (reference sequence). The CDR3 sequence: CSATGGVGDEQFF. Here the CDR3 DNA reads TGCAGTGCTACCGGAGGCGTAGGAGATGAGCAGTTCTTC.

This clonotype showed up just a few times. V and J are TRBV27 and TRBJ2-3, with unresolved D. The CDR3 totals 14 residues. CDR1 is MNHEY and CDR2 is SMNVEV in the germline V gene (reference sequence). The V and J ends lost 0 bases and 4 bases respectively, with 8 bases between them. The CDR3 DNA reads as TGTGCCAGCAGTTTATCCTACAGCCCAGATACGCAGTATTTT. It yields the protein CASSLSYSPDTQYF.

This sequence joins TRBV5-1 and TRBJ1-6; D gene uncertain. The CDR3 runs 14 residues. Looked up from germline, CDR1 is SGHRS and CDR2 is YFSETQ. Trimming stripped 3 bases from V and 8 bases from J, with 12 bases between. The CDR3 bases are TGCGCCAGCAGCTCCGATCCTCGGGATTCACCCCTCCACTTT. Residues: CASSSDPRDSPLHF.

This clonotype showed up just a few times. This chain connects TRBV6-1 to TRBJ2-5; no clear D gene. Matching the DNA end better, TRBJ2-1 makes the J call doubtful. CDR1 is MNHNS and CDR2 is SASEGT in the germline V gene. The CDR3 extends over 13 amino acids. CDR3 protein: CASSDRGRDEQFF. CDR3 sequence (DNA): TGTGCCAGCAGTGATAGAGGTAGGGATGAGCAGTTCTTC.

CDR3 loop: CASSFHNPTDTQYF. CDR3 nucleotide sequence: TGTGCCAGCAGCTTTCATAATCCCACAGATACGCAGTATTTT. The gene calls are TRBV11-3 and TRBJ2-3; D is undetermined. Germline lookup yields CDR1 SGHNT and CDR2 YENEEA. Trimming shortened V by 3 bases and J by 2 bases, and 9 bases separated the two germline ends. The CDR3 runs to 14 residues.